This TCR beta chain was captured by sequencing in a study of blood T cells in healthy people across ages. The use of a sample-barcoded 5' primer and a J-beta primer mix characterized a second PCR of 7 to 11 cycles. Each CDR3 protein is one row after TCRdb ran MiXCR on the 5' RACE reads. This repertoire shows over 750,000 distinct CDR3 sequences, 20% to 30% found once; its top ten account for roughly a tenth. These sequences were also reported in another study, on T cells of mothers and their children.

The material sequenced was blood. This clonotype originated in a boy younger than 18 in good health.

CDR3 nucleotides: TGTGCCAGCAGCCAAGTCGGAAGCGGGAGTTGGAATGAGCAGTTCTTC. Its protein is CASSQVGSGSWNEQFF. The chain carries TRBV4-2 and TRBJ2-1; 8 positions match TRBD2. The CDR3 runs to 16 residues. Germline V gene data show CDR1 as LGHNA and CDR2 as YNFKEQ. Trimming removed 1 base from V and 7 bases from J; junction bases left unmatched: 9.